This T cell receptor beta chain was identified during a study of blood T cell repertoires in COVID-19. On the study more broadly: T cells, B-cell-depleted T cells, or PBMCs supplied cDNA or gDNA.

Only in-frame clones appear in the TCRdb table, and some are missing; sequencing was by immunoSEQ multiplex PCR. The table has around 320,000 clones, under 90% seen once. The germline gives CDR1 SEHNR, CDR2 FQNEAQ (reference sequence). The CDR3 extends over 14 amino acids. The junction had 5 bases not matched to a gene; V was cut back by 5 bases and J by 2 bases. The receptor was derived from a woman in her twenties or thirties with COVID-19, enrolled during active disease. The sample taken for sequencing was peripheral blood. This chain links TRBV7-9 with TRBJ2-7, with 8 bases fitting TRBD2. CDR3 in amino acids: CASSLLGGAYEQYF. The CDR3, as DNA: TGTGCCAGCAGCCTTCTCGGGGGGGCCTACGAGCAGTACTTC.